A single sample is the source of the 24 T cell receptor beta chains below, sequenced in a study of shared T cell receptors in the human thymus. This table comes from immunoSEQ multiplex PCR, and its TCRdb copy is limited to in-frame clones, with some not included. Of 650,000 to 950,000 clones in the sample, 80% to 90% were seen once. Separately, the same data were catalogued under a study of human thymus T cells.

Material: thymocytes. These receptors were obtained from a girl under three years old with a congenital heart defect.

V and J are TRBV5-6 and TRBJ2-7, with D perhaps matching TRBD2 (5 bases). CDR1 and CDR2 (germline): SGHDT, YYEEEE. The germline V and J ends were trimmed by 4 bases and 3 bases, with 11 bases remaining between them. CDR3 length: 13 amino acids. The DNA of the CDR3 is TGTGCCAGCAGCCAAGCGGCGGGCTACGAGCAGTACTTC. This codes for CASSQAAGYEQYF.

This chain joins TRBV5-1 and TRBJ2-1; 9 bases line up with TRBD2. The CDR3 totals 16 residues. Unmatched junction bases numbered 9, after V lost 0 bases and J lost 8 bases. The germline gives CDR1 SGHRS, CDR2 YFSETQ. The CDR3 DNA follows: TGCGCCAGCAGCTTGGCCGTCGCGGGGGGGCCGCATGAGCAGTTCTTC. Translation gives CASSLAVAGGPHEQFF.

The V gene is TRBV2, the J gene TRBJ1-1; possible D gene TRBD1, 6 bases. CDR1 is SNHLY, CDR2 FYNNEI, per germline. This CDR3 comprises 15 residues. Trimming took off 6 bases at V and 2 bases at J, with 16 bases between the two ends. This chain's CDR3 is CASRTNNRENTEAFF. CDR3 nucleotide sequence: TGTGCCAGCAGAACCAACAACAGGGAAAACACTGAAGCTTTCTTT.

This sequence joins TRBV27 and TRBJ1-2; D perhaps matches TRBD1 (6 bases). The CDR3 runs to 15 residues. V was clipped by 4 bases and J by 3 bases, with 15 bases between them. Germline V lookup: CDR1 MNHEY, CDR2 SMNVEV (reference sequence). The CDR3 nucleotides are TGTGCCAGCAGTTCCTCGGGACATTTGGACTATGGCTACACCTTC. It translates to CASSSSGHLDYGYTF.

CDR3 sequence: CAREEYRPQYRDCYGYTF. The CDR3, as DNA: TGTGCCAGGGAGGAGTACAGGCCGCAATACAGGGATTGTTATGGCTACACCTTC. J is TRBJ1-2 and V is TRBV11-3; D is possibly TRBD1 (6 bases). The CDR3 runs 18 residues. CDR1 and CDR2 from the germline V gene are SGHNT and YENEEA. V lost 9 bases and J lost 5, with 31 bases in between.

This clone has more than one count but fewer than ten. The genes are TRBV27 and TRBJ1-6; 7 nucleotides match TRBD1. CDR3 length equals 16 residues. The V and J ends lost 6 bases and 13 bases, in that order; junction bases with no gene match: 18. Germline assignment: CDR1 MNHEY and CDR2 SMNVEV (reference sequence). Here the CDR3 DNA reads TGTGCCAGCAGAGATAAGGGACAGACGTCGTGGGAGCCCCTCCACTTT. This sequence encodes CASRDKGQTSWEPLHF.

The chain links TRBV28 to TRBJ1-3; D gene uncertain. CDR1 is MDHEN and CDR2 is SYDVKM in the germline V gene. Trimming removed 7 bases at V and 0 bases at J, with 22 bases between. CDR3 length: 18 residues. The DNA of the CDR3 is TGTGCCAGCACCCCTTCTAATGCTGGTCACTCCTCTGGAAACACCATATATTTT. Its protein product is CASTPSNAGHSSGNTIYF.

The gene calls are TRBV10-3 and TRBJ2-6; TRBD1 matches 8 bases. The V gene's germline CDR1 is ENHRY and CDR2 SYGVKD. This CDR3 contains 15 residues. V shed 10 bases and J 0 bases; nucleotides not matched to a gene: 5. CDR3 in DNA: TGTGCCACGGGACAGGCGCACTCTGGGGCCAACGTCCTGACTTTC. Translating gives CATGQAHSGANVLTF.

This clone has a handful of counts. V usage is TRBV7-9 and J usage is TRBJ1-2, with D unclear. The CDR3 is 17 amino acids. Germline-derived CDR1 and CDR2 are SEHNR and FQNEAQ (reference sequence). V gave up 0 bases and J gave up 4 bases, with 18 bases separating them. CDR3 sequence (DNA): TGTGCCAGCAGCTTAGCCATAGGACTCTCCGGGAGCTATGGCTACACCTTC. It encodes CASSLAIGLSGSYGYTF.

The rearrangement links TRBV7-2 to TRBJ1-1; 7 nucleotides agree with TRBD1. CDR1 and CDR2 (germline): SGHTA, FQGNSA. The CDR3 length is 15 residues. V dropped 5 bases and J dropped 1; count of bases not matched to a gene: 7. The CDR3 loop reads CASSSDREPNTEAFF. In DNA, the CDR3 is TGTGCCAGCAGCAGCGACAGGGAACCGAACACTGAAGCTTTCTTT. The variable domain in full, with the rest retrieved from reference TRBV7-2 and TRBJ1-1, is GAGVSQSPSNKVTEKGKDVELRCDPISGHTALYWYRQSLGQGLEFLIYFQGNSAPDKSGLPSDRFSAERTGGSVSTLTIQRTQQEDSAVYLCASSSDREPNTEAFFGQGTRLTVV.

The rearrangement uses TRBV28 and TRBJ1-2; D uncertain. Looked up from germline, CDR1 is MDHEN and CDR2 is SYDVKM. V was trimmed by 6 bases and J by 4 bases, leaving 24 bases between them. This CDR3 region has 17 residues. The CDR3 loop reads CASRPRVGLRSPYGYTF. The DNA of the CDR3 is TGTGCCAGCAGACCCCGGGTCGGTCTCCGCAGTCCCTATGGCTACACCTTC.

This rearrangement joins TRBV15 to TRBJ1-5, with D possibly matching TRBD1 (5 bases). The germline gives CDR1 LNHNV, CDR2 YYDKDF (reference sequence). The CDR3 length is 12 residues. V was pared by 6 bases and J by 7 bases, with 10 bases between. The CDR3 DNA is TGTGCCACCAGTGGGCGGGGGCAGCCCCAGCATTTT. Protein sequence: CATSGRGQPQHF. The entire variable domain, with the rest obtained from reference TRBV15 and TRBJ1-5, is as follows: DAMVIQNPRYQVTQFGKPVTLSCSQTLNHNVMYWYQQKSSQAPKLLFHYYDKDFNNEADTPDNFQSRRPNTSFCFLDIRSPGLGDTAMYLCATSGRGQPQHFGDGTRLSIL.

The chain is built from TRBV10-3 and TRBJ2-4; 8 positions match TRBD1. J gave up 5 bases and V 4 bases, and 7 bases lay outside the gene matches. The V gene's germline CDR1 is ENHRY and CDR2 SYGVKD. The CDR3 has 15 amino acids. The CDR3 region is CAISGSDRGENIQYF. The CDR3 coding sequence is TGTGCCATCAGTGGTTCCGACAGGGGCGAAAACATTCAGTACTTC.

This chain links TRBV10-3 with TRBJ2-7, with TRBD1 matching over 8 bases. The length of the CDR3 is 14 residues. Germline V gene sequence: CDR1 ENHRY, CDR2 SYGVKD. With 2 bases clipped from V and 2 bases from J, the junction kept 2 bases outside the gene matches. CDR3 DNA sequence: TGTGCCATCAGTGAGGGACAGGGTCCCTACGAGCAGTACTTC. Protein product: CAISEGQGPYEQYF.

The chain joins TRBV7-7 to TRBJ2-2, with 11 positions matching TRBD2. CDR1 is SSHAT, CDR2 FNYEAQ, per germline (reference sequence). The CDR3 is made up of 17 amino acids. The CDR3 sequence is CAILGALAGGDTGELFF. In nucleotides, the CDR3 is TGTGCTATATTAGGTGCCCTAGCGGGGGGCGACACCGGGGAGCTGTTTTTT. Complete variable domain (other parts from reference TRBV7-7 and TRBJ2-2): GAGVSQSPRYKVTKRGQDVTLRCDPISSHATLYWYQQALGQGPEFLTYFNYEAQPDKSGLPSDRFSAERPEGSISTLTIQRTEQRDSAMYRCAILGALAGGDTGELFFGEGSRLTVL.

CDR3 sequence (DNA): TGTGCCAGCAGTGATGACCGGGGAAACACAGATACGCAGTATTTT. Protein: CASSDDRGNTDTQYF. The V and J genes are TRBV6-1 and TRBJ2-3, with D possibly TRBD2 on 5 matching bases. Trimming shortened V by 3 bases and J by 2 bases, and 12 bases separated the two germline ends. The CDR3 sequence is 15 residues long. Germline CDR1 MNHNS, CDR2 SASEGT.

This clone showed up just a few times. V and J are TRBV19 and TRBJ1-2, with a tentative D call TRBD1 (6 bases). V lost 7 bases to trimming and J lost 4 bases, with 25 bases between them. There are 17 residues in the CDR3. From germline, CDR1 is LNHDA and CDR2 SQIVND (reference sequence). The CDR3 loop is CASNSAAHREGTYGYTF. The CDR3 DNA follows: TGTGCCAGTAACTCGGCGGCCCACAGGGAGGGAACCTATGGCTACACCTTC.

The chain is built from TRBV4-1 and TRBJ1-1; maybe TRBD1 (5 bases). V was pared by 0 bases and J by 1 base, with 12 bases between. The CDR3 spans 16 residues. The germline CDR1 and CDR2 sequences are MGHRA and YSYEKL. In DNA form, the CDR3 reads TGCGCCAGCAGCCAAGATCCAGGGCCAGCGAACACTGAAGCTTTCTTT. Protein product: CASSQDPGPANTEAFF.

This clone has just a few counts. The chain has TRBV7-2 and TRBJ2-4; D unresolved. V lost 1 base, J lost 1 base, and 8 bases lay in between. Germline V gene sequence: CDR1 SGHTA, CDR2 FQGNSA. The CDR3 contains 15 residues. The CDR3 DNA reads TGTGCCAGCAGCTTAGGCCCCGGGGCCAAAAACATTCAGTACTTC. Translating it yields CASSLGPGAKNIQYF.

A single count supports this clone. The rearrangement joins TRBV5-1 to TRBJ1-2; D might be TRBD1 (5 bases). Trimming left V 2 bases short and J 3 bases short, with 14 bases between. Germline CDR1 SGHRS, CDR2 YFSETQ. The CDR3 has 15 residues. DNA of the CDR3: TGCGCCAGCAGCTTCACGCCAGGGTGGGACTATGGCTACACCTTC. The encoded protein is CASSFTPGWDYGYTF.

In its sample, this clone was seen a few times. The chain couples TRBV7-9 to TRBJ1-2, with a tentative D call TRBD1 (6 bases). CDR1 and CDR2 from the germline V gene are SEHNR and FQNEAQ (reference sequence). This CDR3 is built from 17 residues. The ends were cut back, 1 base at V and 2 bases at J, with 17 bases in the middle. Written as DNA, the CDR3 is TGTGCCAGCAGCTTAGTAGGTGGGTGGACAGAGAACTATGGCTACACCTTC. Amino acids: CASSLVGGWTENYGYTF.

The rearrangement links TRBV6-1 to TRBJ1-1, with D unresolved. The CDR3 loop spans 15 amino acids. V was trimmed by 0 bases and J by 1 base, leaving 9 bases between them. The germline CDR1 and CDR2 sequences are MNHNS and SASEGT. CDR3 coding DNA: TGTGCCAGCAGTGAAGCGTACAGCAGGAACACTGAAGCTTTCTTT. Protein product: CASSEAYSRNTEAFF.

The V gene is TRBV7-9, the J gene TRBJ2-7; TRBD1 aligns across 9 bases. The V and J ends lost 3 bases and 5 bases, in that order; junction bases with no gene match: 5. CDR3 length equals 14 residues. Looked up from germline, CDR1 is SEHNR and CDR2 is FQNEAQ (reference sequence). The CDR3 coding sequence is TGTGCCAGCAGCTTTATGGACAGGGGCCACGAGCAGTACTTC. Its translation is CASSFMDRGHEQYF.

This sequence joins TRBV27 and TRBJ2-7; maybe TRBD1 (6 bases). The germline gives CDR1 MNHEY, CDR2 SMNVEV (reference sequence). V shed 5 bases and J shed 1 base, with 24 bases lying between them. CDR3 size: 18 residues. CDR3 coding DNA: TGTGCCAGCAGTCCCTCCGGGACACCCCCCTCGGGGTCCTACGAGCAGTACTTC. Translated, it gives CASSPSGTPPSGSYEQYF.